Sequencing of this T cell receptor (beta chain) was carried out in a study of blood T cell repertoires in COVID-19. Turning to the study itself: Sample material is recorded as cDNA or gDNA derived from T cells, B-cell-depleted T cells, or PBMCs.

Using immunoSEQ multiplex PCR, the repertoire was profiled, and TCRdb retains in-frame clones only, with some absent. The table has about 130,000 clones, 70% to 85% seen once; the top ten hold 16%. Sequenced material: peripheral blood. The TCR was taken from a woman aged 45-65 years with acute or convalescent COVID-19.

The CDR3 coding sequence is TGTGCCAGCAGAGGACAGGCCTATAATCAGCCCCAGCATTTT. Its protein product is CASRGQAYNQPQHF. The V call is TRBV2, the J call TRBJ1-5; 7 bases line up with TRBD1. V lost 6 bases, J lost 4 bases, and 6 bases stayed unmatched. The CDR3 totals 14 residues. Germline V CDR1 and CDR2: SNHLY, FYNNEI.